This T cell receptor (beta chain) was sequenced during a study of graft-versus-host responses after intestinal transplantation. As to this clone: Its antigen is not identified.

The CDR3 has 14 amino acids. V lost 4 bases and J 4 bases, leaving 12 bases between the germline ends. Germline V gene sequence: CDR1 LGHNA, CDR2 YNFKEQ. The table came from immunoSEQ multiplex PCR; TCRdb's copy has only in-frame clones and leaves some out. The table records fewer than 95,000 clones, roughly 91% of them present only once. This receptor was identified in a human donor who received an intestinal transplant. Sequencing used unstimulated CD8+ T cells sorted from spleen or lymph node cells, obtained before intestinal transplant. J is TRBJ2-3 and V is TRBV4-2; the D is unclear. The CDR3 nucleotides are TGTGCCAGCAGCCGGGCCGGTGTTCCAGATACGCAGTATTTT. Amino acid sequence: CASSRAGVPDTQYF.